These 13 T cell receptor beta chains share one sample of origin, sequenced in a study of technical replicates of blood from several donors (dated 2017 in TCRdb). The receptor library was made with the immunoSEQ multiplex PCR assay. TCRdb retrieved this table from immuneACCESS and kept in-frame rearrangements only. Not all clones are present; in checked studies, unresolved V genes account for under half, and no reason is known for the remainder. A total of tens of thousands of clones appear in this sample, 90% to 95% of them only once. Jointly, the top ten make up 0.39% of the sample. The sequenced sample was T cells isolated from PBMCs. These receptors were taken from a human donor in good health.

The V gene is TRBV9, the J gene TRBJ1-1, with 9 nucleotides matching TRBD1. Germline V lookup: CDR1 SGDLS, CDR2 YYNGEE. Trimming cost V 4 bases and J 4 bases; bases outside gene matches: 5. This CDR3 region has 14 residues. CDR3 residues: CASSSGTGSTEAFF. CDR3 bases: TGTGCCAGCAGCTCTGGGACAGGGAGCACTGAAGCTTTCTTT. Drawing the rest from reference TRBV9 and TRBJ1-1, the complete variable domain is DSGVTQTPKHLITATGQRVTLRCSPRSGDLSVYWYQQSLDQGLQFLIQYYNGEERAKGNILERFSAQQFPDLHSELNLSSLELGDSALYFCASSSGTGSTEAFFGQGTRLTVV.

The chain is built from TRBV5-1 and TRBJ1-4; 9 bases are shared with TRBD1. The V gene end was trimmed by 0 bases and the J gene end by 8 bases; junction bases not matched to a gene: 11. CDR1 and CDR2 from the germline V gene are SGHRS and YFSETQ. The CDR3 consists of 17 residues. As DNA, the CDR3 is TGCGCCAGCAGCTTGGCCGCGACAGGGGGGTCAATCGAAAAACTGTTTTTT. The encoded protein is CASSLAATGGSIEKLFF.

The CDR3 coding sequence is TGTGCCAGCTCACCAAGAGAACGGGGACTAGCGTCTTCAGATACGCAGTATTTT. Translation gives CASSPRERGLASSDTQYF. This rearrangement joins TRBV18 to TRBJ2-3, with 10 bases that match TRBD2. The CDR3 is 18 residues long. J lost 4 bases, V lost 2 bases, and 12 bases had no gene match. The V gene's germline CDR1 is KGHSH and CDR2 LQKENI. The whole variable domain, remainder taken from reference TRBV18 and TRBJ2-3, is NAGVMQNPRHLVRRRGQEARLRCSPMKGHSHVYWYRQLPEEGLKFMVYLQKENIIDESGMPKERFSAEFPKEGPSILRIQQVVRGDSAAYFCASSPRERGLASSDTQYFGPGTRLTVL.

The rearrangement links TRBV5-1 to TRBJ1-2; weak D call: TRBD1 (6 bases). Germline V lookup: CDR1 SGHRS, CDR2 YFSETQ. This CDR3 comprises 13 residues. The V gene lost 0 bases and the J gene lost 4 bases, with 7 bases spanning the gap. This CDR3 reads CASSLGTVYGYTF. In DNA form, the CDR3 reads TGCGCCAGCAGCTTGGGGACAGTCTATGGCTACACCTTC.

The V call is TRBV30, the J call TRBJ2-2, with D possibly matching TRBD1 (6 bases). With 3 bases removed from V and 2 bases from J, the gap between germline ends came to 10 bases. Looked up from germline, CDR1 is GTSNPN and CDR2 is SVGIG (reference sequence). The CDR3 runs to 14 residues. CDR3 residues: CAWRSRGNTGELFF. The CDR3 DNA reads as TGTGCCTGGAGATCCAGGGGTAACACCGGGGAGCTGTTTTTT.

The chain couples TRBV6-1 to TRBJ1-5, with D possibly TRBD1 on 6 matching bases. Trimming cost V 4 bases and J 6 bases, with 13 bases left between them. This CDR3 is 14 amino acids long. Germline V gene lookup returns CDR1 MNHNS and CDR2 SASEGT. CDR3 region: CASSAQDSFQPQHF. In nucleotides, the CDR3 is TGTGCCAGCAGTGCTCAGGACAGCTTTCAGCCCCAGCATTTT.

This chain connects TRBV5-6 to TRBJ1-5; D remains unclear. This CDR3 is built from 12 residues. Germline V gene data show CDR1 as SGHDT and CDR2 as YYEEEE. V lost 2 bases and J lost 6, with 6 bases in between. CDR3 region: CASSFFSQPQHF. In nucleotides, the CDR3 is TGTGCCAGCAGCTTCTTTTCTCAGCCCCAGCATTTT.

Details on this clone: Other nucleotide sequences in the sample specify the same CDR3. The rearrangement links TRBV28 to TRBJ2-7; possibly TRBD1 for D (5 bases). The germline V and J ends were trimmed by 3 bases and 4 bases, with 7 bases remaining between them. This CDR3 has 12 amino acids. CDR1 and CDR2 from the germline V gene are MDHEN and SYDVKM. CDR3: CASSFTGYEQYF. The CDR3 DNA sequence: TGTGCCAGCAGTTTTACAGGATACGAGCAGTACTTC.

The J gene is TRBJ1-2, the V gene TRBV4-1; no clear D. V was shortened by 1 base and J by 4 bases, with 7 bases between the two germline ends. From germline, CDR1 is MGHRA and CDR2 YSYEKL. CDR3 length: 13 residues. The CDR3 sequence: CASSQAWSYGYTF. CDR3 DNA: TGCGCCAGCAGCCAAGCGTGGAGCTATGGCTACACCTTC.

V gene TRBV18 combines with J gene TRBJ1-1, with 8 bases lining up with TRBD1. CDR3 length: 15 amino acids. Germline V gene sequence: CDR1 KGHSH, CDR2 LQKENI. Trimming took 1 base from V and 5 from J; bases not matched to a gene: 6. This CDR3 is CASSPLGTGLTEAFF. DNA of the CDR3: TGTGCCAGCTCACCACTCGGGACAGGACTTACTGAAGCTTTCTTT.

The chain couples TRBV28 to TRBJ2-1; 7 bases line up with TRBD2. The germline gives CDR1 MDHEN, CDR2 SYDVKM. Trimming took 5 bases from V and 6 from J; bases not matched to a gene: 7. This CDR3 is built from 14 residues. This CDR3 reads CASSDPPGGNEQFF. Written as DNA, the CDR3 is TGTGCCAGCAGTGACCCACCGGGGGGCAATGAGCAGTTCTTC.

A single count supports this clone. This rearrangement joins TRBV4-3 to TRBJ2-7; tentative D call: TRBD2 (5 bases). Germline CDR1 and CDR2: LGHNA and YSLEER. The CDR3 sequence is 16 residues long. Deletions cut 0 bases from V and 2 bases from J, with 14 bases between. The CDR3 reads CASSQDEGYSPYEQYF. CDR3 DNA: TGCGCCAGCAGCCAAGATGAGGGCTACAGTCCCTACGAGCAGTACTTC.

This sequence joins TRBV5-1 and TRBJ2-1; 10 bases match TRBD2. The length of the CDR3 is 15 residues. V shed 0 bases and J 6 bases; nucleotides not matched to a gene: 3. CDR1 is SGHRS and CDR2 is YFSETQ in the germline V gene. CDR3 sequence reads: CASSLVLAGPNEQFF. The DNA of the CDR3 is TGCGCCAGCAGCTTGGTACTAGCGGGACCCAATGAGCAGTTCTTC.